This T cell receptor (beta chain) appears in the sequencing data of a study of Tregs in tolerant kidney transplant recipients. The method was immunoSEQ multiplex PCR; TCRdb's version includes in-frame clones alone and lacks a portion of them. Its listing shows about 15,000 clones. Findings and limits, study-wide: Biological reproducibility was not directly addressed, but technical replication error appeared minimal.

In the case of this clone: As yet, its antigen is unknown. The read gets to within 3 residues of the CDR3 end, and the germline J gene fills in the rest.

Germline CDR1 reads LNHDA; CDR2 reads SQIVND (reference sequence). This CDR3 spans 17 amino acids. The J segment lost 5 bases and the V segment lost 4 bases, leaving 12 bases of the junction unmatched. Related graft donors supplied nonmyeloablative bone marrow transplants, and mixed chimerism was transient. Unstimulated Tregs (CD4+CD25+CD127-) and CD4+CD25- non-Tregs were sorted from PBMCs. The clonotype was recovered from a human patient who received a combined kidney and bone marrow transplant. Part of the T cells may come from the graft donor. This material consisted of CD4+ T cells from blood (PBMCs), taken 12 months after the transplant. The J gene is TRBJ1-5, the V gene TRBV19; TRBD1 matches at 9 bases. CDR3: CASSSDPGTGIDQPQHF. CDR3 DNA (partial): TGTGCCAGTAGTAGCGATCCGGGGACAGGGATAGATCAGCCC. Looking up the rest from reference TRBV19 and TRBJ1-5 gives the full variable domain: DGGITQSPKYLFRKEGQNVTLSCEQNLNHDAMYWYRQDPGQGLRLIYYSQIVNDFQKGDIAEGYSVSREKKESFPLTVTSAQKNPTAFYLCASSSDPGTGIDQPQHFGDGTRLSIL.